These 16 T cell receptor beta chains came from one sample sequenced in a study of identical twins (TCRdb year 2016). Preparation of the library involved 5' RACE. Sequenced on an Illumina HiSeq 2000. The public reads were quality trimmed at Q25 with fastp and then assembled into clones with MiXCR by TCRdb, keeping productive beta chains. Records with the same CDR3 protein are collapsed into one entry carrying the most frequent genes and DNA. For this sample the table gives approximately 1.8 million distinct CDR3 sequences, of which 25% to 35% were detected only once. The ten largest clones add up to 0.25% to 0.3% of the sample. The sequencing input was cord blood. The receptors here all came from a newborn girl in good health.

The chain is built from TRBV2 and TRBJ2-1; 9 bases are a match to TRBD2. CDR1 and CDR2 (germline): SNHLY, FYNNEI. The CDR3 consists of 14 residues. Trimming cost V 7 bases and J 8 bases; bases outside gene matches: 9. The CDR3 loop is CASTSGREGYEQFF. CDR3 nucleotide sequence: TGTGCCAGCACCTCGGGGCGGGAGGGGTATGAGCAGTTCTTC. The whole variable domain, remainder taken from reference TRBV2 and TRBJ2-1, is EPEVTQTPSHQVTQMGQEVILRCVPISNHLYFYWYRQILGQKVEFLVSFYNNEISEKSEIFDDQFSVERPDGSNFTLKIRSTKLEDSAMYFCASTSGREGYEQFFGPGTRLTVL.

V and J are TRBV23-1 and TRBJ2-1; 7 bases match TRBD2. TRBV23-1 is noted as an ORF with a role that remains uncertain. J lost 3 bases, V lost 4 bases, and 6 bases had no gene match. The CDR3 runs 15 residues. The CDR3 loop reads CASSPGTTRYNEQFF. In DNA form, the CDR3 reads TGCGCCAGCAGTCCTGGGACTACCCGCTACAATGAGCAGTTCTTC.

This clonotype has just one count. The chain joins TRBV7-8 to TRBJ1-4; 9 bases line up with TRBD1. The CDR3 length is 14 residues. J gave up 7 bases and V 5 bases, and 5 bases lay outside the gene matches. Germline V gives CDR1 SGHVS, CDR2 FQNEAQ. The CDR3 loop is CASSHRGRREKLFF. The CDR3 nucleotides read TGTGCCAGCAGCCACAGGGGGCGTCGTGAAAAACTGTTTTTT.

The V call is TRBV28, the J call TRBJ1-2; 7 nucleotides align to TRBD1. The ends lost 3 bases at V and 3 bases at J; junction bases unmatched: 10. This CDR3 spans 16 amino acids. Per the germline V gene, CDR1 is MDHEN and CDR2 is SYDVKM. The chain's CDR3 is CASSLGDREEDYGYTF. As DNA, the CDR3 is TGTGCCAGCAGTTTGGGCGACAGGGAAGAAGACTATGGCTACACCTTC.

The V gene is TRBV12-3 or TRBV12-4, the J gene TRBJ2-2, with D perhaps matching TRBD1 (6 bases). There are 17 residues in the CDR3. V lost 5 bases and J lost 7, with 23 bases in between. This CDR3 is CASSRFAGELTRGELFF. The CDR3 coding sequence is TGTGCCAGCAGTCGCTTTGCAGGGGAATTAACTCGCGGGGAGCTGTTTTTT.

The chain recombines TRBV6-5 with TRBJ2-7; the match to TRBD2 covers 10 bases. The CDR3 runs 14 residues. V lost 2 bases and J lost 6; bases outside the gene matches: 4. CDR1 MNHEY and CDR2 SVGAGI come from the germline V gene. CDR3 residues: CASSYGSGGIEQYF. The CDR3 DNA reads as TGTGCCAGCAGTTACGGTAGCGGGGGGATCGAGCAGTACTTC.

This clonotype was detected a few times. V usage is TRBV20-1 and J usage is TRBJ2-7; 10 nucleotides align to TRBD2. Per the germline V gene, CDR1 is DFQATT and CDR2 is SNEGSKA (reference sequence). J gave up 2 bases and V 8 bases, and 6 bases lay outside the gene matches. The length of the CDR3 is 13 residues. CDR3 region: CSPRTSGPYEQYF. CDR3 nucleotides: TGCAGTCCAAGGACTAGCGGCCCCTACGAGCAGTACTTC.

This clonotype was observed a handful of times. The V gene is TRBV28, the J gene TRBJ2-1; the D is unclear. Trimming stripped 3 bases from V and 0 bases from J, with 9 bases between. The CDR3 is made up of 15 amino acids. Germline CDR1 MDHEN, CDR2 SYDVKM. CDR3 sequence reads: CASSFAQFSYNEQFF. In nucleotides, the CDR3 is TGTGCCAGCAGTTTTGCACAGTTCTCCTACAATGAGCAGTTCTTC.

There are many counts of this clonotype. This sequence joins TRBV6-5 and TRBJ2-1; 7 bases match TRBD1. The CDR3 has 15 amino acids. Germline assignment: CDR1 MNHEY and CDR2 SVGAGI. Losses at the gene ends were 0 bases for V and 4 bases for J; bases not matched to a gene: 3. This CDR3 is CASSYSRDSYNEQFF. The CDR3 coding sequence is TGTGCCAGCAGTTACTCAAGGGACAGTTACAATGAGCAGTTCTTC.

This clonotype turned up a few times. V and J are TRBV7-2 and TRBJ2-7; TRBD2 aligns across 7 bases. Looked up from germline, CDR1 is SGHTA and CDR2 is FQGNSA. The CDR3 contains 17 residues. V was pared by 8 bases and J by 4 bases, with 20 bases of the junction left unmatched. The CDR3 loop is CASRAFRGRGDLYEQYF. The CDR3 DNA is TGTGCCAGCCGGGCGTTTCGCGGGAGAGGTGACCTATACGAGCAGTACTTC.

There are a few counts of this clonotype. The V and J genes are TRBV20-1 and TRBJ2-1; tentative D call: TRBD1 (5 bases). Germline-derived CDR1 and CDR2 are DFQATT and SNEGSKA (reference sequence). This CDR3 region has 13 residues. V shed 3 bases and J shed 5 bases, with 11 bases lying between them. The CDR3 DNA follows: TGCAGTGCTAGTATTCCAGGGAACAATGAGCAGTTCTTC. Translating gives CSASIPGNNEQFF.

The V gene is TRBV20-1, the J gene TRBJ1-5, with D hard to call. The CDR3 contains 14 residues. V lost 5 bases and J lost 2, with 13 bases in between. Germline V gene lookup returns CDR1 DFQATT and CDR2 SNEGSKA (reference sequence). The DNA of the CDR3 is TGCAGTGCTCCCCGAAGTAGGGGCAATCAGCCCCAGCATTTT. This encodes CSAPRSRGNQPQHF.

The V call is TRBV14, the J call TRBJ1-6, with D uncertain. V lost 2 bases and J lost 9, with 11 bases in between. Germline values: CDR1 SGHDN, CDR2 FVKESK. This CDR3 has 14 residues. The CDR3 bases are TGTGCCAGCAGCCAACTCGGGCTCGGTTCACCCCTCCACTTT. It codes for CASSQLGLGSPLHF.

This clonotype was recorded once. This sequence joins TRBV7-2 and TRBJ2-3; the match to TRBD2 covers 12 bases. Germline V gives CDR1 SGHTA, CDR2 FQGNSA. The CDR3 has 16 residues. J was trimmed by 2 bases and V by 8 bases; bases with no gene match: 8. In nucleotides, the CDR3 is TGTGCCAGCGGCGGGGGACTAGCGGGTTTCACAGATACGCAGTATTTT. The encoded protein is CASGGGLAGFTDTQYF.

The gene calls are TRBV5-1 and TRBJ2-4; maybe TRBD2 (5 bases). The CDR3 loop spans 15 amino acids. CDR1 and CDR2 from the germline V gene are SGHRS and YFSETQ. V was shortened by 4 bases and J by 5 bases, with 16 bases between the two germline ends. CDR3 amino acids: CASSAQTGLENIQYF. Written as DNA, the CDR3 is TGCGCCAGCAGCGCCCAGACGGGGTTGGAAAACATTCAGTACTTC.

This clonotype was picked up many times. This rearrangement joins TRBV3-1 to TRBJ2-7, with 10 bases lining up with TRBD2. V dropped 3 bases and J dropped 2; count of bases not matched to a gene: 1. CDR1 and CDR2 from the germline V gene are LGHDT and YNNKEL (reference sequence). This CDR3 contains 14 residues. The CDR3 reads CASSHGLAAYEQYF. In nucleotides, the CDR3 is TGTGCCAGCAGCCATGGACTAGCGGCCTACGAGCAGTACTTC.